These 11 T cell receptor beta chains were all obtained from the same sample, sequenced in a study of cytomegalovirus exposure and HLA in healthy donors. The PCR had 60 Vbeta and 13 Jbeta primers. Repertoires were generated with immunoSEQ multiplex PCR, while TCRdb's copy carries only in-frame clones and drops some. The sample contains fewer than 200,000 clones, about four fifths of which appear only once. The source material was PBMCs. The origin of the receptors is a woman aged 18 to 35 in good health and CMV-seronegative.

This chain joins TRBV2 and TRBJ2-6, with TRBD1 as a possible D gene (6 bases). Germline-derived CDR1 and CDR2 are SNHLY and FYNNEI. Trimming shortened V by 5 bases and J by 2 bases, and 16 bases separated the two germline ends. The CDR3 runs to 17 residues. The CDR3 coding sequence is TGTGCCAGCAGTTCCGGAACCGACAGGACTGGGGCCAACGTCCTGACTTTC. It codes for CASSSGTDRTGANVLTF.

This chain joins TRBV5-8 and TRBJ2-1; 13 bases agree with TRBD2. The germline V gene has CDR1 SGHTS and CDR2 YDEGEE. V lost 5 bases and J lost 7; bases outside the gene matches: 18. The CDR3 spans 19 residues. CDR3 in amino acids: CASRPGTSGISTGPNEQFF. The CDR3 DNA follows: TGTGCCAGCAGACCCGGGACTAGCGGGATTTCCACCGGTCCTAATGAGCAGTTCTTC.

The chain carries TRBV29-1 and TRBJ1-1, with D perhaps TRBD1 (5 bases). Germline V gene data show CDR1 as SQVTM and CDR2 as ANQGSEA. The CDR3 is made up of 15 amino acids. V lost 5 bases and J lost 8, with 24 bases in between. CDR3 DNA sequence: TGCAGCGTTTCAATTGCGGGGCGGGCAGACGGAGAAGCTTTCTTT. It codes for CSVSIAGRADGEAFF.

The CDR3 DNA reads TGTGCCAGCAGCCATTCCCGGGACAGCAACTCTGGGGCCAACGTCCTGACTTTC. Residues: CASSHSRDSNSGANVLTF. The chain is built from TRBV9 and TRBJ2-6; TRBD1 agrees at 7 bases. CDR1 and CDR2 (germline): SGDLS, YYNGEE. The trim removed 4 bases at V and 0 bases at J, leaving 10 bases unmatched. The CDR3 runs to 18 residues.

There are a few counts of this clone. The genes are TRBV28 and TRBJ1-1; 9 positions match TRBD1. The length of the CDR3 is 14 residues. The trim removed 6 bases at V and 5 bases at J, leaving 7 bases unmatched. Per germline, CDR1 MDHEN and CDR2 SYDVKM. CDR3 bases: TGTGCCAGCAGCTCGACAGGGGGACGGACTGAAGCTTTCTTT. As protein: CASSSTGGRTEAFF.

The rearrangement links TRBV7-9 to TRBJ1-2; a weak D match, TRBD1 (6 bases). This CDR3 contains 16 residues. The germline V gene encodes CDR1 SEHNR and CDR2 FQNEAQ (reference sequence). With 5 bases removed from V and 1 base from J, the gap between germline ends came to 17 bases. Here the CDR3 reads CASSPRDTFVNYGYTF. The CDR3 DNA follows: TGTGCCAGCAGCCCTCGGGACACATTCGTTAACTATGGCTACACCTTC.

The rearrangement uses TRBV5-4 and TRBJ2-3; no clear D. Germline values: CDR1 SGHNT, CDR2 YYREEE (reference sequence). The CDR3 is made up of 16 amino acids. Trimming removed 5 bases from V and 2 bases from J, with 18 bases in between. CDR3 loop: CASRPRPGPYTDTQYF. In DNA, the CDR3 is TGTGCCAGCAGGCCGCGTCCAGGCCCCTACACAGATACGCAGTATTTT.

The chain employs TRBV6-4 and TRBJ2-3, with 13 bases aligning to TRBD2. The length of the CDR3 is 16 residues. Trimming cost V 0 bases and J 5 bases; bases outside gene matches: 2. CDR1 is MRHNA, CDR2 SNTAGT, per germline. The chain's CDR3 is CASSDSLAGGKDTQYF. The DNA of the CDR3 is TGTGCCAGCAGTGACTCACTAGCGGGAGGGAAAGATACGCAGTATTTT.

Here the CDR3 DNA reads TGCGCCAGCAGTCAATACCCAGGGTCCTCCTGGGGAGAAAAACTGTTTTTT. This codes for CASSQYPGSSWGEKLFF. This chain joins TRBV23-1 and TRBJ1-4, with D perhaps matching TRBD1 (5 bases). TRBV23-1 is sorted into the ORF group, with uncertain function. The CDR3 runs 17 residues. Trimming removed 1 base at V and 8 bases at J, with 20 bases between.

The CDR3 here is CASSYSTGFQETQYF. The CDR3 DNA reads as TGTGCCAGCAGTTACTCCACAGGGTTCCAAGAGACCCAGTACTTC. V gene TRBV6-5 combines with J gene TRBJ2-5; D might be TRBD1 (6 bases). This CDR3 contains 15 residues. Looked up from germline, CDR1 is MNHEY and CDR2 is SVGAGI. V was clipped by 0 bases and J by 1 base, with 9 bases between them.

The count of this clone is one. The genes are TRBV2 and TRBJ1-2; 10 bases fit TRBD1. The germline V gene has CDR1 SNHLY and CDR2 FYNNEI. Trimming cost V 4 bases and J 8 bases; bases outside gene matches: 7. The CDR3 sequence is 14 residues long. The CDR3 loop is CASSVGTGVRGYTF. The CDR3 DNA reads TGTGCCAGCAGTGTAGGGACAGGGGTGAGGGGCTACACCTTC.